These 8 T cell receptor beta chains came from one sample sequenced in a study of blood T cells in healthy people across ages. A J-beta primer mix and a sample-barcoded 5' primer were used in a second PCR of roughly 7 to 12 cycles. Each CDR3 protein is one row after TCRdb ran MiXCR on the 5' RACE reads. The table records about 760,000 distinct CDR3 sequences, roughly three fifths of them present only once. Input material: blood. The receptors come from a man between 40 and 49 years old in good health.

The gene calls are TRBV7-2 and TRBJ2-5; TRBD1 matches at 8 bases. CDR1 is SGHTA and CDR2 is FQGNSA in the germline V gene. CDR3 size: 16 residues. V gave up 0 bases and J gave up 2 bases; unmatched junction bases: 5. As DNA, the CDR3 is TGTGCCAGCAGCTTAGCGCCCAGGGGGCGACAAGAGACCCAGTACTTC. Its protein product is CASSLAPRGRQETQYF.

This clonotype was seen more than once but under ten times. This chain links TRBV6-5 with TRBJ2-7, with D possibly being TRBD1 or TRBD2 (5 bases each). The end of the DNA aligns better with TRBJ2-5, so the J call may be wrong. The CDR3 spans 13 residues. Germline V lookup: CDR1 MNHEY, CDR2 SVGAGI. CDR3 region: CATLTGAKGTQYF. DNA for the CDR3: TGTGCCACTCTTACCGGGGCGAAGGGGACCCAGTACTTC.

V and J are TRBV7-2 and TRBJ2-5, with D uncertain. Trimming took 1 base from V and 12 from J, leaving 21 bases between them. The CDR3 totals 15 residues. Germline loops: CDR1 SGHTA, CDR2 FQGNSA. CDR3 amino acids: CASSLEGRQADGKYF. The CDR3 bases are TGTGCCAGCAGCTTAGAAGGTCGGCAGGCCGATGGAAAGTACTTC.

This clonotype was seen a few times. The CDR3: CSARALAVNEQFF. The CDR3 coding sequence is TGCAGTGCTAGAGCTCTAGCGGTAAATGAGCAGTTCTTC. The chain links TRBV20-1 to TRBJ2-1, with 7 bases matching TRBD2. Germline V gene sequence: CDR1 DFQATT, CDR2 SNEGSKA (reference sequence). J lost 7 bases, V lost 1 base, and 4 bases had no gene match. There are 13 residues in the CDR3.

The chain employs TRBV24-1 and TRBJ2-1, with D possibly TRBD1 on 5 matching bases. The CDR3 sequence is 13 residues long. V lost 8 bases, J lost 0 bases, and 7 bases lay in between. Germline assignment: CDR1 KGHDR and CDR2 SFDVKD. The CDR3 protein is CATTGLSYNEQFF. CDR3 nucleotide sequence: TGTGCCACCACAGGGCTCTCCTACAATGAGCAGTTCTTC.

V is TRBV6-1 and J is TRBJ2-7, with 8 bases matching TRBD2. The V gene's germline CDR1 is MNHNS and CDR2 SASEGT. The V and J ends lost 2 bases and 6 bases, in that order; junction bases with no gene match: 6. The CDR3 runs to 14 residues. CDR3 coding DNA: TGTGCCAGCAGTGAAACTGGACTAGCCGGCGAGCAGTACTTC. Amino acids: CASSETGLAGEQYF.

This rearrangement joins TRBV13 to TRBJ2-3; 10 bases are a match to TRBD1. J was trimmed by 4 bases and V by 4 bases; bases with no gene match: 32. This CDR3 is built from 24 residues. Germline CDR1 reads PRHDT; CDR2 reads FYEKMQ (reference sequence). The DNA for the CDR3 is TGTGCCAGCAGCTCGTTAGGGACAGGGGTAGGTGGGAAGCTATTAGGGAATCCTCCAGATACGCAGTATTTT. It specifies CASSSLGTGVGGKLLGNPPDTQYF.

The chain combines TRBV4-2 with TRBJ2-1, with 9 nucleotides matching TRBD1. The CDR3 has 15 amino acids. Germline assignment: CDR1 LGHNA and CDR2 YNFKEQ. The trim removed 1 base at V and 5 bases at J, leaving 3 bases unmatched. The chain's CDR3 is CASSQAGQGHNEQFF. The CDR3 DNA reads as TGTGCCAGCAGCCAAGCAGGACAGGGGCACAATGAGCAGTTCTTC.